This is a list of T cell receptor beta chains from one sample in a study of blood T cell repertoires in COVID-19. Profiling relied on immunoSEQ multiplex PCR, and the TCRdb table lists in-frame clones only, not all of them. The profile shows about 160,000 clones, roughly 86% of them singletons. Sequencing was carried out using peripheral blood. These receptor sequences come from a human donor with acute or convalescent COVID-19. The donor label of this sample is uncertain. Both conserved end residues are part of each CDR3. Each record gives: J gene, V gene, CDR3 protein.

J gene: TRBJ1-2; V gene: TRBV29-1; CDR3 protein: CSVAVSGVERYTF
J gene: TRBJ2-3; V gene: TRBV24-1; CDR3 protein: CATSDPGGGGTDTQYF
J gene: TRBJ1-5; V gene: TRBV19; CDR3 protein: CASRTGTGGNQPQHF
J gene: TRBJ2-7; V gene: TRBV13; CDR3 protein: CASSTAGTGIREQYF
J gene: TRBJ1-2; V gene: TRBV10-2; CDR3 protein: CASSYDREDGYTF
J gene: TRBJ2-1; V gene: TRBV7-9; CDR3 protein: CASSLAGGAQFF
J gene: TRBJ1-2; V gene: TRBV6-1; CDR3 protein: CASSVLLWGQGNGYTF
J gene: TRBJ2-1; V gene: TRBV29-1; CDR3 protein: CSGGPPITSSYNEQFF
J gene: TRBJ1-2; V gene: TRBV7-2; CDR3 protein: CASSLRLLHGYTF
J gene: TRBJ2-7; V gene: TRBV6-5; CDR3 protein: CASTSPGSSYEQYF